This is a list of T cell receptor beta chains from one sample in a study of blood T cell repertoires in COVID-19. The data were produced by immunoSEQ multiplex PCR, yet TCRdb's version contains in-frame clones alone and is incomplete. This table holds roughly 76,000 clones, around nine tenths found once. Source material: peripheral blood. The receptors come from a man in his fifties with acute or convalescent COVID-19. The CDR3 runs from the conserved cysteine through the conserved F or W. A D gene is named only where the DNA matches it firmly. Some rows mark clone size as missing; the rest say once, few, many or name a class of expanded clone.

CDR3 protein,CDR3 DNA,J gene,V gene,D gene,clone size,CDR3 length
CASSLGGQFYNSPLHF,TGTGCCAGCAGCTTAGGAGGACAGTTTTATAATTCACCCCTCCACTTT,TRBJ1-6,TRBV13,NA,NA,16
CASSLLPSYEQYF,TGTGCCAGCAGCCTACTCCCCTCCTACGAGCAGTACTTC,TRBJ2-7,TRBV7-3,NA,NA,13
CASSLSGLSRGYTF,TGTGCCAGCAGTTTATCGGGACTCTCTCGTGGCTACACCTTC,TRBJ1-2,TRBV28,NA,NA,14
CASSPGGTAYNEQFF,TGTGCCAGCTCCCCGGGGGGCACTGCCTACAATGAGCAGTTCTTC,TRBJ2-1,TRBV18,NA,NA,15
CASSVTRGTEDTQYF,TGTGCCAGCAGCGTGACCCGGGGGACCGAAGATACGCAGTATTTT,TRBJ2-3,TRBV9,NA,NA,15
CASSSSPNYQPQHF,TGTGCCAGCAGTTCCTCGCCGAACTATCAGCCCCAGCATTTT,TRBJ1-5,TRBV6-6,NA,NA,14
CASSSPTGGVEKLFF,TGCGCCAGCAGCTCCCCTACAGGGGGAGTCGAAAAACTGTTTTTT,TRBJ1-4,TRBV4-1,TRBD1,NA,15
CASSVDSGVYNEQYF,TGTGCCAGCAGCGTAGATTCAGGGGTCTATAACGAGCAGTACTTC,TRBJ2-7,TRBV9,NA,NA,15
CASSVDFGGVTYNEQFF,TGTGCCAGCAGCGTAGACTTCGGGGGAGTCACCTACAATGAGCAGTTCTTC,TRBJ2-1,TRBV9,NA,NA,17
CASWKRTDSNQPQHF,TGTGCCAGTTGGAAAAGGACAGATAGCAATCAGCCCCAGCATTTT,TRBJ1-5,TRBV5-4,NA,NA,15
CASSETDVTNEKLFF,TGTGCCAGTAGTGAGACAGACGTTACTAATGAAAAACTGTTTTTT,TRBJ1-4,TRBV19,NA,NA,15
CASSWGTANTEAFF,TGCGCCAGCAGCTGGGGGACAGCGAACACTGAAGCTTTCTTT,TRBJ1-1,TRBV5-1,TRBD1,NA,14
CASSPVVGQGGQETQYF,TGTGCCAGCTCACCAGTTGTAGGACAGGGGGGCCAAGAGACCCAGTACTTC,TRBJ2-5,TRBV18,TRBD1,NA,17
CASSRDRVDSLYEQYF,TGTGCCAGCAGCCGAGACAGGGTTGACTCTCTCTACGAGCAGTACTTC,TRBJ2-7,TRBV6-2/TRBV6-3,TRBD1,NA,16
CASSEGLGLSSGNTIYF,TGTGCCAGCAGTGAAGGACTGGGGCTAAGCTCTGGAAACACCATATATTTT,TRBJ1-3,TRBV6-1,NA,few,17
CASSRYYNEQFF,TGTGCCAGCAGCCGTTACTACAATGAGCAGTTCTTC,TRBJ2-1,TRBV7-9,NA,NA,12
CASSISARGYYYGYTF,TGTGCCAGTAGTATTTCGGCCCGGGGTTATTATTATGGCTACACCTTC,TRBJ1-2,TRBV19,NA,NA,16
CASSLVGQGQETQYF,TGTGCCAGCAGCTTAGTGGGACAGGGACAAGAGACCCAGTACTTC,TRBJ2-5,TRBV11-2,TRBD1,NA,15
CASSLGNRANTEAFF,TGTGCCAGCAGCTTAGGTAACAGGGCTAACACTGAAGCTTTCTTT,TRBJ1-1,TRBV7-9,NA,NA,15
CASSLGRVDTQYF,TGTGCCAGCAGTTTAGGGCGGGTAGATACGCAGTATTTT,TRBJ2-3,TRBV12-3/TRBV12-4,NA,NA,13
CASRTERTEAFF,TGTGCCAGCAGGACCGAGCGCACTGAAGCTTTCTTT,TRBJ1-1,TRBV7-9,NA,NA,12
CASSLAGGTSGELFF,TGTGCCAGCAGTCTAGCGGGGGGGACGTCCGGGGAGCTGTTTTTT,TRBJ2-2,TRBV6-6,TRBD2,NA,15
CAISERTDGNEKLFF,TGTGCCATCAGCGAGAGGACAGACGGTAATGAAAAACTGTTTTTT,TRBJ1-4,TRBV10-3,NA,NA,15
CASSGRRVDGQPQHF,TGTGCCAGCAGTGGACGCAGGGTTGACGGTCAGCCCCAGCATTTT,TRBJ1-5,TRBV2,NA,NA,15
CASSFPRGLASSYNEQFF,TGTGCCAGCAGCTTCCCAAGAGGACTAGCATCCTCCTACAATGAGCAGTTCTTC,TRBJ2-1,TRBV7-6,TRBD2,NA,18
CASSTSRQGEPQHF,TGTGCCAGTAGTACAAGCAGACAGGGAGAGCCCCAGCATTTT,TRBJ1-5,TRBV19,TRBD1,NA,14
CAITAIQGTTGELFF,TGTGCCATCACGGCTATTCAGGGGACCACCGGGGAGCTGTTTTTT,TRBJ2-2,TRBV10-3,NA,NA,15
CASSRRGSGANVLTF,TGTGCCAGCAGTCGTAGGGGCTCTGGGGCCAACGTCCTGACTTTC,TRBJ2-6,TRBV28,NA,NA,15
CASSSNGNTEAFF,TGTGCCAGCTCCTCCAACGGGAACACTGAAGCTTTCTTT,TRBJ1-1,TRBV3-1/TRBV3-2,NA,NA,13
CASSPGGGRYNEQFF,TGTGCCAGCAGCCCCGGGGGGGGCCGTTACAATGAGCAGTTCTTC,TRBJ2-1,TRBV5-4,TRBD2,NA,15
CASSLRYYSNQPQHF,TGTGCCAGCAGCTTGAGGTACTATAGCAATCAGCCCCAGCATTTT,TRBJ1-5,TRBV5-8,NA,NA,15
CASSFRNTGELFF,TGTGCCAGCAGCTTCCGGAACACCGGGGAGCTGTTTTTT,TRBJ2-2,TRBV11-3,NA,NA,13
CASSVTVAKNIQYF,TGTGCCAGCAGCGTGACAGTAGCCAAAAACATTCAGTACTTC,TRBJ2-4,TRBV7-9,NA,NA,14
CASSWAPQNEKLFF,TGTGCCAGCAGTTGGGCACCTCAGAATGAAAAACTGTTTTTT,TRBJ1-4,TRBV27,NA,NA,14
CASSLLLSGANVLTF,TGTGCCAGCAGCTTACTTTTATCTGGGGCCAACGTCCTGACTTTC,TRBJ2-6,TRBV5-8,NA,NA,15
CASFGLVAGANVLTF,TGTGCCAGCTTTGGCCTCGTGGCAGGGGCCAACGTCCTGACTTTC,TRBJ2-6,TRBV6-5,NA,NA,15
CASSSSTGGLRTEAFF,TGTGCCAGCAGCTCGTCGACAGGGGGCCTTAGGACTGAAGCTTTCTTT,TRBJ1-1,TRBV11-2,TRBD1,NA,16
CASSLQGGTGELFF,TGTGCCAGCAGTCTGCAGGGAGGCACCGGGGAGCTGTTTTTT,TRBJ2-2,TRBV6-5,NA,NA,14
CASSQSSGGGLDTQYF,TGTGCTAGCAGCCAGTCGAGCGGGGGGGGTTTGGATACGCAGTATTTT,TRBJ2-3,TRBV7-7,TRBD2,NA,16
CASSLDRVHTGELFF,TGTGCCAGCAGCTTGGACAGGGTCCACACCGGGGAGCTGTTTTTT,TRBJ2-2,TRBV7-9,TRBD1,NA,15
CASSSGGFRETQYF,TGTGCCAGCAGCTCGGGGGGGTTCCGGGAGACCCAGTACTTC,TRBJ2-5,TRBV7-2,TRBD2,NA,14
CASTPWRAQTQYF,TGTGCCAGCACCCCCTGGCGGGCGCAGACCCAGTACTTC,TRBJ2-5,TRBV5-5,NA,NA,13
CASSLGQEDTDTQYF,TGTGCCAGCAGTTTAGGACAGGAGGACACAGATACGCAGTATTTT,TRBJ2-3,TRBV28,TRBD1,NA,15
CASSSRAAKTF,TGTGCCAGCAGCTCCAGGGCGGCTAAGACCTTC,TRBJ1-2,TRBV7-9,NA,NA,11
CASSQGNRYSPLHF,TGTGCCAGCAGCCAAGGTAACAGGTATTCACCCCTCCACTTT,TRBJ1-6,TRBV3-1/TRBV3-2,NA,NA,14
CSVELAGGAQETQYF,TGCAGCGTTGAGCTAGCCGGAGGGGCCCAAGAGACCCAGTACTTC,TRBJ2-5,TRBV29-1,NA,NA,15
CASSQGTSGGLQETQYF,TGTGCCAGCAGCCAAGGGACTAGCGGGGGTCTCCAAGAGACCCAGTACTTC,TRBJ2-5,TRBV3-1/TRBV3-2,TRBD2,NA,17
CASSLFTGSRNYGYTF,TGCGCCAGCAGCTTGTTCACAGGGAGTAGAAACTATGGCTACACCTTC,TRBJ1-2,TRBV5-1,NA,NA,16
CASSSTQGRGYYEQYF,TGTGCCAGCAGCTCGACACAGGGCCGAGGGTACTACGAGCAGTACTTC,TRBJ2-7,TRBV7-9,NA,NA,16
CATSREDPGSTNEKLFF,TGTGCCACCAGCAGAGAAGATCCGGGATCCACTAATGAAAAACTGTTTTTT,TRBJ1-4,TRBV15,NA,NA,17
CASKLAGGNIQYF,TGTGCCAGCAAACTAGCGGGAGGGAACATTCAGTACTTC,TRBJ2-4,TRBV2,TRBD2,NA,13
CASSQDRDRHYGYTF,TGTGCCAGCAGCCAAGATCGAGACAGACACTATGGCTACACCTTC,TRBJ1-2,TRBV3-1/TRBV3-2,NA,NA,15
CASFPGRGGADTQYF,TGTGCCAGTTTCCCTGGCCGGGGAGGGGCAGATACGCAGTATTTT,TRBJ2-3,TRBV2,TRBD2,NA,15
CASSPGQREQFF,TGTGCCAGCAGCCCCGGACAGAGGGAGCAGTTCTTC,TRBJ2-1,TRBV5-4,NA,NA,12
CASSLESRGTYEQYF,TGTGCCAGCAGCTTAGAATCGCGGGGCACCTACGAGCAGTACTTC,TRBJ2-7,TRBV7-2,NA,NA,15
CASSAGPWEAGELFF,TGTGCCAGCAGCGCCGGTCCCTGGGAGGCCGGGGAGCTGTTTTTT,TRBJ2-2,TRBV9,NA,NA,15
CASSQSNYGYTF,TGCGCCAGCAGTCAGTCTAACTATGGCTACACCTTC,TRBJ1-2,TRBV5-1,NA,NA,12
CASSLRDRGPRNTEAFF,TGTGCCAGCAGCTTAAGGGACAGGGGTCCTCGGAACACTGAAGCTTTCTTT,TRBJ1-1,TRBV7-6,TRBD1,few,17
CASSDRVSGGYTF,TGTGCCAGCAGTGACAGGGTATCTGGTGGCTACACCTTC,TRBJ1-2,TRBV6-6,TRBD1,NA,13